The sequence of this T cell receptor beta chain was determined in a study of T cell responses to AZD1222 COVID-19 vaccine. Overall study findings and caveats: CD4 TCRs covered the whole spike, strongest at regions 160-218 and 743-854. White British donors predominated, females outnumbered males, and clonal diversity was possibly underestimated. At baseline, just 5 or 6 AZD1222 recipients tested seropositive. Repertoire sampling happened only post peak T cell response.

With respect to this clone: What it binds is unknown.

CDR3 length equals 17 residues. In germline, CDR1 is LNHDA, CDR2 SQIVND (reference sequence). Trimming stripped 3 bases from V and 0 bases from J, with 15 bases between. TCRdb keeps only in-frame clones here, not all; method: immunoSEQ multiplex PCR. The table has roughly 120,000 clones, around 90% seen once. This rearrangement joins TRBV19 to TRBJ1-5; no clear D gene. The TCR originated in an adult in good health. Source: peripheral blood, taken on day 0 of AZD1222 vaccination. This chain's CDR3 is CASSMDPSSYSNQPQHF. The CDR3 DNA reads as TGTGCCAGTAGTATGGACCCCAGTTCGTATAGCAATCAGCCCCAGCATTTT.